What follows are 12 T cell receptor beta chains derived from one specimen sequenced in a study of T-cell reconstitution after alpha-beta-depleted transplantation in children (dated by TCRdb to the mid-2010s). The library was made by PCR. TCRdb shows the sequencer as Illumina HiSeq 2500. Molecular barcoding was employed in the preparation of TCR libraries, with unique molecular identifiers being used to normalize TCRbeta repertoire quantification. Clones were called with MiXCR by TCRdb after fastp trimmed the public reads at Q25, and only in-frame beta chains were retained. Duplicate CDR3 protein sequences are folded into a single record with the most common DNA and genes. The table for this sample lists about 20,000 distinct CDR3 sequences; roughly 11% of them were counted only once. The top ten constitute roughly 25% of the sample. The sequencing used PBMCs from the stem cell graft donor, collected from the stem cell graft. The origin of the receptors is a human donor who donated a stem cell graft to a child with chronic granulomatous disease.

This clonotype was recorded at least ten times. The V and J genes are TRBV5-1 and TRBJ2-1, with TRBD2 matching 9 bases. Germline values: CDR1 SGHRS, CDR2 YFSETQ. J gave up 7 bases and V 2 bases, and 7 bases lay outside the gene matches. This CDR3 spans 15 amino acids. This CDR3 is CASSFSGGLQNEQFF. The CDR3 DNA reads TGCGCCAGCAGCTTTAGCGGGGGACTCCAAAATGAGCAGTTCTTC.

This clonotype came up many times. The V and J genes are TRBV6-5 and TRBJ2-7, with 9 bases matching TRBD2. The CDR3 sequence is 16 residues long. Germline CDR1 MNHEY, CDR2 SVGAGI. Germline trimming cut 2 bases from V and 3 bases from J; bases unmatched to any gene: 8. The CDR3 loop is CASSYPRLAVRYEQYF. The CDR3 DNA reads TGTGCCAGCAGTTACCCGCGACTAGCGGTTCGCTACGAGCAGTACTTC.

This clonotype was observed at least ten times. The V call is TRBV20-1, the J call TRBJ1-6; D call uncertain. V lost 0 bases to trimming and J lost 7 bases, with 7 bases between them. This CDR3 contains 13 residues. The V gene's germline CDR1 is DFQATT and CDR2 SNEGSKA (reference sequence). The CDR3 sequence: CSARESLNSPLHF. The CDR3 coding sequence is TGCAGTGCTAGAGAATCGTTGAATTCACCCCTCCACTTT.

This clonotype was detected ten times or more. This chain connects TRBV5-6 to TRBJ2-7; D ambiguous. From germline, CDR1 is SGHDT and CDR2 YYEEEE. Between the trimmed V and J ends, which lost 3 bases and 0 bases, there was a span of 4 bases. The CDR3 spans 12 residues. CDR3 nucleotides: TGTGCCAGCAGCTCGGGCTCCTACGAGCAGTACTTC. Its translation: CASSSGSYEQYF.

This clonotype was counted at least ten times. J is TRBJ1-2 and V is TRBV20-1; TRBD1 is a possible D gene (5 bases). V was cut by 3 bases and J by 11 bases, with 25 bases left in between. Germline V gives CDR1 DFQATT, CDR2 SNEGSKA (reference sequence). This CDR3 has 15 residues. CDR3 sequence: CSARDTRDAVPGYTF. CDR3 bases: TGCAGTGCTAGGGATACCCGGGACGCAGTTCCCGGGTACACCTTC.

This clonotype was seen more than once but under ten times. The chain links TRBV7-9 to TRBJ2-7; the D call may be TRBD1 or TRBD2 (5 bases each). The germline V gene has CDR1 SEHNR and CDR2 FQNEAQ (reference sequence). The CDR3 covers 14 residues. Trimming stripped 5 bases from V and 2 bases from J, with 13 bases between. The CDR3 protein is CASSEGRNTYEQYF. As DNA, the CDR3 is TGTGCCAGCAGCGAGGGACGAAACACCTACGAGCAGTACTTC.

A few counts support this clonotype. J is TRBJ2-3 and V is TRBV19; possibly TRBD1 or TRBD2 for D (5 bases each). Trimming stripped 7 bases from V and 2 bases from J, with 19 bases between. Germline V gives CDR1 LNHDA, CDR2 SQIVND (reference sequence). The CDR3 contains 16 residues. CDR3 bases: TGTGCCAGTACACACCGGGACCTTTCCGACACAGATACGCAGTATTTT. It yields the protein CASTHRDLSDTDTQYF.

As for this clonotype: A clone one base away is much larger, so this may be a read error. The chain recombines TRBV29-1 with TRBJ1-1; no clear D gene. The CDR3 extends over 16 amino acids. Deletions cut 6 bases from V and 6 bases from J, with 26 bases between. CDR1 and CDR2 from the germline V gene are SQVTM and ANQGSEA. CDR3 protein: CSVRSAVRSSNPEAFF. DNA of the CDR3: TGCAGCGTCCGCTCCGCCGTCCGATCCTCTAACCCTGAAGCTTTCTTT.

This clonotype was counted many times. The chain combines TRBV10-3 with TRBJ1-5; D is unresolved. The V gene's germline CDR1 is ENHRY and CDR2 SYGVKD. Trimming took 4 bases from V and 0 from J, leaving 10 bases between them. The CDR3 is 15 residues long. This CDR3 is CAISGSGSSNQPQHF. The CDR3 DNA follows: TGTGCCATCAGTGGCTCTGGGAGTAGCAATCAGCCCCAGCATTTT.

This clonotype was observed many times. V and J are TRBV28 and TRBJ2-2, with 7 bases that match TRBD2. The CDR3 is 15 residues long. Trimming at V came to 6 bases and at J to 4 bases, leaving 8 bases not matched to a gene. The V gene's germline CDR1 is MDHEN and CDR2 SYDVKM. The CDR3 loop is CASSPSPGGTGELFF. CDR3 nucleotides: TGTGCCAGCAGCCCTTCGCCGGGAGGCACCGGGGAGCTGTTTTTT.

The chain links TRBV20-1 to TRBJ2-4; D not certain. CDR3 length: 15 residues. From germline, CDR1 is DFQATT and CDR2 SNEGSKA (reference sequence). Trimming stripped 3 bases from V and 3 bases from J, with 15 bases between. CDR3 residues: CSASGQAPGKNIQYF. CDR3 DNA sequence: TGCAGTGCTAGCGGGCAGGCGCCGGGCAAAAACATTCAGTACTTC.

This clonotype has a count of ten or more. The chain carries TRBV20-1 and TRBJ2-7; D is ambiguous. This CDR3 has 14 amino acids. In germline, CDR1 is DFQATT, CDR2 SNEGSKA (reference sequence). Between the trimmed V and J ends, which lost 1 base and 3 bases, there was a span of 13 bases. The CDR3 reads CSARASATGYEQYF. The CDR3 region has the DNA TGCAGTGCTAGAGCTTCGGCGACCGGCTACGAGCAGTACTTC.